Below, 32 T cell receptor beta chains from the same sample are listed, as sequenced in a study of identical twins. Using its own MiXCR run on the 5' RACE reads, TCRdb lists one record per CDR3 protein. The table includes 1,800,000 or so distinct CDR3 sequences, under 35% detected once. The sequencing input was cord blood. These receptors were taken from a newborn girl in good health.

V gene TRBV20-1 combines with J gene TRBJ1-6; 7 bases agree with TRBD1. The CDR3 length is 14 residues. Germline V gene data show CDR1 as DFQATT and CDR2 as SNEGSKA (reference sequence). Trimming removed 1 base from V and 7 bases from J; junction bases left unmatched: 4. CDR3 loop: CSARVAGGNSPLHF. In nucleotides, the CDR3 is TGCAGTGCTAGAGTGGCAGGGGGGAATTCACCCCTCCACTTT.

This clonotype has a handful of counts. The V and J genes are TRBV2 and TRBJ1-1, with a tentative D call TRBD1 (5 bases). The CDR3 is 14 residues long. The V gene's germline CDR1 is SNHLY and CDR2 FYNNEI. The V end was cut by 3 bases, the J end by 5 bases, with 13 bases between. For the CDR3, the DNA is TGTGCCAGCAGTGAGGTCGGCAGGGCGACTGAAGCTTTCTTT. Amino acid sequence: CASSEVGRATEAFF.

The chain recombines TRBV20-1 with TRBJ1-2; no clear D gene. Per the germline V gene, CDR1 is DFQATT and CDR2 is SNEGSKA (reference sequence). V shed 3 bases and J shed 1 base, with 12 bases lying between them. CDR3 length: 14 amino acids. In DNA form, the CDR3 reads TGCAGTGCTAGTCTCTTCTCCCTTAACTATGGCTACACCTTC. This translates into CSASLFSLNYGYTF.

This clonotype has just one count. A much larger clone differs by one base, so this may be a read error. Because the CDR3 is missing its conserved closing phenylalanine or tryptophan, this is likely a read error. The chain couples TRBV24-1 to TRBJ2-1; D unclear. Trimming took off 0 bases at V and 5 bases at J, with 4 bases between the two ends. Germline CDR1 reads KGHDR; CDR2 reads SFDVKD. CDR3 length: 13 amino acids. CDR3 DNA sequence: TGTGCCACCAGTGATTTGGACAACAATGAGCAGTTCTCC. It translates to CATSDLDNNEQFS.

The V and J genes are TRBV14 and TRBJ2-1, with D perhaps TRBD1 (6 bases). The V end was cut by 1 base, the J end by 0 bases, with 16 bases between. Germline V gene lookup returns CDR1 SGHDN and CDR2 FVKESK. The CDR3 is 18 amino acids. The CDR3 DNA sequence: TGTGCCAGCAGCCAAGTTAGACAGGCTTTGAGCTCCTACAATGAGCAGTTCTTC. Protein product: CASSQVRQALSSYNEQFF.

This clonotype came up a few times. The V call is TRBV11-2, the J call TRBJ2-3, with 7 positions matching TRBD2. The V gene's germline CDR1 is SGHAT and CDR2 FQNNGV. This CDR3 has 15 residues. V trimming: 3 bases; J trimming: 2 bases; junction bases outside the gene matches: 5. CDR3 loop: CASSFLGGVTDTQYF. The CDR3 coding sequence is TGTGCCAGCAGCTTTTTGGGGGGGGTCACAGATACGCAGTATTTT. Using reference TRBV11-2 and TRBJ2-3 for the parts outside the CDR3, the full variable domain is EAGVAQSPRYKIIEKRQSVAFWCNPISGHATLYWYQQILGQGPKLLIQFQNNGVVDDSQLPKDRFSAERLKGVDSTLKIQPAKLEDSAVYLCASSFLGGVTDTQYFGPGTRLTVL.

The chain recombines TRBV7-2 with TRBJ1-3; D gene ambiguous. V lost 1 base to trimming and J lost 3 bases, with 13 bases between them. Germline lookup yields CDR1 SGHTA and CDR2 FQGNSA. The CDR3 spans 16 residues. The CDR3 is CASSLEGGSIGNTIYF. The CDR3 DNA reads as TGTGCCAGCAGCTTAGAAGGAGGGAGTATTGGAAACACCATATATTTT. Full variable domain (missing parts from reference TRBV7-2 and TRBJ1-3): GAGVSQSPSNKVTEKGKDVELRCDPISGHTALYWYRQSLGQGLEFLIYFQGNSAPDKSGLPSDRFSAERTGGSVSTLTIQRTQQEDSAVYLCASSLEGGSIGNTIYFGEGSWLTVV.

This chain links TRBV2 with TRBJ2-5; D is unclear. With 3 bases removed from V and 5 bases from J, the gap between germline ends came to 10 bases. Germline V lookup: CDR1 SNHLY, CDR2 FYNNEI. This CDR3 contains 13 residues. The DNA of the CDR3 is TGTGCCAGCAGTGATCCCGACCGGGAGACCCAGTACTTC. Protein product: CASSDPDRETQYF.

This clonotype occurred a few times. V gene TRBV12-3 or TRBV12-4 combines with J gene TRBJ2-1, with 7 bases identical to TRBD2. V dropped 2 bases and J dropped 7; count of bases not matched to a gene: 8. The CDR3 spans 15 residues. The CDR3 reads CASSLRAGAVNEQFF. The CDR3 coding sequence is TGTGCCAGCAGTTTAAGGGCGGGAGCGGTAAATGAGCAGTTCTTC.

Ten or more counts support this clonotype. Here the CDR3 reads CSVARALSYEQYF. CDR3 DNA sequence: TGCAGCGTTGCGAGGGCGCTAAGCTACGAGCAGTACTTC. The chain has TRBV29-1 and TRBJ2-7, with D possibly matching TRBD2 (5 bases). The CDR3 spans 13 residues. CDR1 and CDR2 (germline): SQVTM, ANQGSEA. V was clipped by 4 bases and J by 3 bases, with 13 bases between them.

This clonotype appeared a few times. The chain employs TRBV27 and TRBJ1-2; 8 bases match TRBD1. After removal of 5 bases from V and 6 bases from J, the junction contained 11 bases not matched to a gene. Per germline, CDR1 MNHEY and CDR2 SMNVEV (reference sequence). This CDR3 region has 15 residues. CDR3 region: CASSITRQGFNGYTF. The DNA of the CDR3 is TGTGCCAGCAGTATCACTCGACAGGGGTTTAATGGCTACACCTTC.

This clonotype showed up many times. The chain joins TRBV20-1 to TRBJ2-7; D is undetermined. Looked up from germline, CDR1 is DFQATT and CDR2 is SNEGSKA (reference sequence). The CDR3 runs 11 residues. V was clipped by 2 bases and J by 0 bases, with 2 bases between them. CDR3 sequence reads: CSARHSYEQYF. The CDR3 nucleotides are TGCAGTGCTAGACACTCCTACGAGCAGTACTTC.

About this clonotype itself: A read error may account for a junction end that differs from germline. CDR3 sequence: CACSVGGADYGYTF. Written as DNA, the CDR3 is TGTGCCTGCAGCGTAGGGGGTGCCGACTATGGCTACACCTTC. The chain has TRBV9 and TRBJ1-2; TRBD1 might be the D (6 bases). The CDR3 length is 14 residues. Germline assignment: CDR1 SGDLS and CDR2 YYNGEE.

In this sample, this clonotype turned up a few times. This chain joins TRBV11-2 and TRBJ2-7; TRBD2 matches at 12 bases. Germline values: CDR1 SGHAT, CDR2 FQNNGV. Unmatched junction bases numbered 16, after V lost 4 bases and J lost 6 bases. This CDR3 contains 18 residues. The CDR3 DNA sequence: TGTGCCAGCAGCTCATTCGGACTAGCGGGACTGCCCCCTCTCGAGCAGTACTTC. This gives the protein CASSSFGLAGLPPLEQYF. The full variable domain, in which reference TRBV11-2 and TRBJ2-7 provide the parts outside the CDR3, is EAGVAQSPRYKIIEKRQSVAFWCNPISGHATLYWYQQILGQGPKLLIQFQNNGVVDDSQLPKDRFSAERLKGVDSTLKIQPAKLEDSAVYLCASSSFGLAGLPPLEQYFGPGTRLTVT.

The chain combines TRBV5-1 with TRBJ2-7; 12 nucleotides match TRBD2. The CDR3 is 19 residues long. V was clipped by 4 bases and J by 7 bases; unmatched bases: 21. Germline V gives CDR1 SGHRS, CDR2 YFSETQ. The chain's CDR3 is CASSPYVGGATSGSIEQYF. The CDR3, as DNA: TGCGCCAGCAGCCCCTACGTAGGGGGCGCGACTAGCGGGAGTATAGAGCAGTACTTC.

The V gene is TRBV12-3 or TRBV12-4, the J gene TRBJ2-6; D is ambiguous. The CDR3 spans 16 residues. Between the trimmed V and J ends, which lost 3 bases and 1 base, there was a span of 10 bases. The CDR3: CASSFHLGSGANVLTF. The CDR3 DNA reads TGTGCCAGCAGTTTTCATTTAGGGTCTGGGGCCAACGTCCTGACTTTC.

This chain links TRBV5-1 with TRBJ2-3; 13 bases align to TRBD2. CDR3 length: 17 residues. J lost 4 bases, V lost 3 bases, and 8 bases had no gene match. Germline-derived CDR1 and CDR2 are SGHRS and YFSETQ. The CDR3 nucleotides read TGCGCCAGCAGCTCGTGGACTAGCGGGAGAATTCCAGATACGCAGTATTTT. It translates to CASSSWTSGRIPDTQYF.

V and J are TRBV20-1 and TRBJ2-1; 8 bases line up with TRBD2. The CDR3 has 14 amino acids. Germline loops: CDR1 DFQATT, CDR2 SNEGSKA (reference sequence). With V trimmed by 2 bases and J by 4 bases, 4 bases remained unmatched. This CDR3 reads CSARWPSGYNEQFF. In DNA, the CDR3 is TGCAGTGCTAGATGGCCTAGCGGGTACAATGAGCAGTTCTTC.

Remarks on this clonotype: One end of the junction varies from germline; a read error may be responsible. The rearrangement links TRBV6-2 or TRBV6-3 to TRBJ1-3, with 7 bases aligning to TRBD1. Per germline, CDR1 MNHEY and CDR2 SVGEGT. There are 16 residues in the CDR3. The CDR3 loop reads CAGSYAGTVSGNTIYF. The CDR3 coding sequence is TGTGCCGGCAGTTACGCCGGGACAGTTTCTGGAAACACCATATATTTT.

This clonotype was found a few times. The chain is built from TRBV29-1 and TRBJ2-5; D possibly corresponds to TRBD1 (5 bases). The germline V gene has CDR1 SQVTM and CDR2 ANQGSEA. The CDR3 extends over 15 amino acids. V lost 2 bases and J lost 4, with 17 bases in between. In DNA, the CDR3 is TGCAGCGTTGAATTGTCCACAGGAAGGGGAGAGACCCAGTACTTC. Its translation: CSVELSTGRGETQYF.

J is TRBJ2-3 and V is TRBV12-3 or TRBV12-4; 8 nucleotides agree with TRBD2. Trimming removed 3 bases from V and 4 bases from J; junction bases left unmatched: 12. The CDR3 spans 17 residues. The CDR3 sequence is CASSLSAGGTSADTQYF. The CDR3 DNA follows: TGTGCCAGCAGTTTGTCGGCGGGGGGAACTAGCGCAGATACGCAGTATTTT.

This clonotype has a single count. J is TRBJ2-4 and V is TRBV6-1; weak D call: TRBD2 (6 bases). Deletions cut 8 bases from V and 1 base from J, with 15 bases between. The germline V gene has CDR1 MNHNS and CDR2 SASEGT. This CDR3 is 15 amino acids long. The CDR3 sequence: CASGVGGSAKNIQYF. The CDR3, as DNA: TGTGCCAGCGGGGTCGGAGGGAGTGCCAAAAACATTCAGTACTTC.

This clonotype came up many times. The chain joins TRBV20-1 to TRBJ2-7; 7 bases match TRBD1. Germline-derived CDR1 and CDR2 are DFQATT and SNEGSKA (reference sequence). The CDR3 totals 12 residues. V dropped 3 bases and J dropped 3; count of bases not matched to a gene: 2. CDR3 amino acids: CSASNRGYEQYF. DNA for the CDR3: TGCAGTGCTAGTAACAGGGGCTACGAGCAGTACTTC.

The V call is TRBV6-6, the J call TRBJ1-6; TRBD1 is a possible D gene (6 bases). There are 13 residues in the CDR3. V dropped 6 bases and J dropped 4 bases, with 7 bases sitting between them. Germline values: CDR1 MNHNY, CDR2 SVGAGI (reference sequence). DNA for the CDR3: TGTGCCAGCAGGGGGACATATAATTCACCCCTCCACTTT. This sequence encodes CASRGTYNSPLHF.

This clonotype was counted many times. The chain is built from TRBV4-1 and TRBJ2-4; 8 positions agree with TRBD2. The J segment lost 8 bases and the V segment lost 0 bases, leaving 9 bases of the junction unmatched. Germline loops: CDR1 MGHRA, CDR2 YSYEKL. The CDR3 totals 16 residues. The CDR3 loop reads CASSQDYGTSDYIQYF. CDR3 bases: TGCGCCAGCAGCCAAGACTACGGGACTAGTGATTACATTCAGTACTTC.

This clonotype was seen once. V is TRBV10-3 and J is TRBJ2-3; no reliable D call. Per the germline V gene, CDR1 is ENHRY and CDR2 is SYGVKD. This CDR3 spans 13 amino acids. Trimming left V 7 bases short and J 1 base short, with 9 bases between. The CDR3 coding sequence is TGTGCCATCAAGAGCAGTGGCACAGATACGCAGTATTTT. As protein: CAIKSSGTDTQYF.

This clonotype appeared once. This chain joins TRBV2 and TRBJ2-7, with D perhaps given as TRBD1 or TRBD2 (5 bases each). Germline V gives CDR1 SNHLY, CDR2 FYNNEI. Trimming stripped 3 bases from V and 7 bases from J, with 22 bases between. The CDR3 covers 16 residues. For the CDR3, the DNA is TGTGCCAGCAGTGAGAGGGGTGCTCTTGCGGGTAATGAGCAGTACTTC. Amino acids: CASSERGALAGNEQYF.

This clonotype has a count of ten or more. This chain uses TRBV28 with TRBJ2-3, with 10 bases matching TRBD2. This CDR3 is built from 14 residues. The trim removed 6 bases at V and 4 bases at J, leaving 4 bases unmatched. Germline V CDR1 and CDR2: MDHEN, SYDVKM. CDR3 sequence: CASSSSGSADTQYF. The CDR3 DNA reads TGTGCCAGCAGCTCTAGCGGGAGTGCAGATACGCAGTATTTT.

The chain has TRBV7-2 and TRBJ1-2, with D possibly being TRBD1 (5 bases). CDR3 length: 14 amino acids. Per germline, CDR1 SGHTA and CDR2 FQGNSA. V was trimmed by 10 bases and J by 1 base, leaving 16 bases between them. CDR3 amino acids: CANGFGTNNYGYTF. The DNA of the CDR3 is TGTGCCAACGGGTTTGGGACCAATAACTATGGCTACACCTTC.

This clonotype has just one count. The chain is built from TRBV20-1 and TRBJ2-1; TRBD2 matches at 10 bases. V shed 2 bases, J shed 9 bases, and the junction held 7 bases outside the gene matches. The CDR3 is 14 amino acids. CDR1 is DFQATT, CDR2 SNEGSKA, per germline (reference sequence). The CDR3 sequence: CSARPSGRKIEQFF. The CDR3 DNA follows: TGCAGTGCTAGACCTAGCGGGAGAAAGATTGAGCAGTTCTTC.

V and J are TRBV28 and TRBJ1-5, with no clear D. Germline CDR1 and CDR2: MDHEN and SYDVKM. V lost 4 bases to trimming and J lost 2 bases, with 9 bases between them. There are 14 residues in the CDR3. The CDR3 coding sequence is TGTGCCAGCAGTTCCACCCGGGGCAATCAGCCCCAGCATTTT. It codes for CASSSTRGNQPQHF.

The chain recombines TRBV9 with TRBJ2-2; 10 bases are a match to TRBD2. The CDR3 runs 16 residues. V dropped 4 bases and J dropped 6; count of bases not matched to a gene: 9. Germline V CDR1 and CDR2: SGDLS, YYNGEE. Here the CDR3 DNA reads TGTGCCAGCAGCCCTTCAAGCGGGAGGGGACCCGGGGAGCTGTTTTTT. Translation gives CASSPSSGRGPGELFF.